These 3 T cell receptor beta chains were all obtained from the same sample, sequenced in a study of T and B cells in COVID-19 patients. Blood genomic DNA input for TRB amplification was about 240-550 ng. TRB rearrangements were amplified by multiplex PCR with BIOMED2 TRB-A/B primers. Using its own MiXCR run on the multiplex PCR reads, TCRdb lists one record per CDR3 protein. The data show about 22,000 distinct CDR3 sequences, around 28% seen once. The sequencing sample was made of blood. These receptors came from a human donor who had recovered from COVID-19.

This clonotype was recorded a few times. J is TRBJ1-1 and V is TRBV30, with unresolved D. The CDR3 runs 10 residues. Germline CDR1 GTSNPN, CDR2 SVGIG (reference sequence). Trimming removed 4 bases at V and 0 bases at J, with 0 bases between. The CDR3 spells CAWMNTEAFF. DNA for the CDR3: TGTGCCTGGATGAACACTGAAGCTTTCTTT.

In this sample, this clonotype turned up a few times. The genes are TRBV6-1 and TRBJ2-7; no reliable D call. The germline V gene encodes CDR1 MNHNS and CDR2 SASEGT. The CDR3 has 14 residues. V was trimmed by 0 bases and J by 6 bases, leaving 12 bases between them. The CDR3 loop is CASSEAPWGSEQYF. The CDR3 DNA reads as TGTGCCAGCAGTGAAGCGCCGTGGGGTTCCGAGCAGTACTTC.

By its share, this clonotype is medium-sized (0.01 to 0.1%). The chain carries TRBV19 and TRBJ2-5; 9 nucleotides line up with TRBD2. V shed 5 bases, J shed 1 base, and the junction held 5 bases outside the gene matches. CDR1 is LNHDA, CDR2 SQIVND, per germline (reference sequence). This CDR3 region has 15 residues. CDR3 amino acids: CASSQLAGPQETQYF. The CDR3 nucleotides are TGTGCCAGTAGTCAGCTAGCGGGACCCCAAGAGACCCAGTACTTC.